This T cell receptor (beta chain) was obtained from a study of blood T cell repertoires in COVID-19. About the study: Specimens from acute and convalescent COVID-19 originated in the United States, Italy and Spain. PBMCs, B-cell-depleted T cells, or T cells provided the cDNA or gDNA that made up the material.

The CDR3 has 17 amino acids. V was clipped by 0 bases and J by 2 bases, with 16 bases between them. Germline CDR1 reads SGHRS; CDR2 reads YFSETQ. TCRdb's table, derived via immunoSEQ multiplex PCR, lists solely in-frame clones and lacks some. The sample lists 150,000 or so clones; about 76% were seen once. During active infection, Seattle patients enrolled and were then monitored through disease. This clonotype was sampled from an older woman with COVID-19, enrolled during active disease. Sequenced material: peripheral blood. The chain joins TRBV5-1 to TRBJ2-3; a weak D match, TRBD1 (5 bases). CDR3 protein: CASSLARQSRNTDTQYF. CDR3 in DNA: TGCGCCAGCAGCTTGGCCCGACAGTCGAGGAACACAGATACGCAGTATTTT.